The TCR beta chain described here comes from a study of CD8+CD57+ T cells in acquired aplastic anemia. Looking at the study overall: Sorted CD4+ plus CD8+ cells gave DNA averaging 3.2 ug.

Patients picked for sequencing had shown CD8+CD57+ cell expansion detected by flow cytometry. Patients were treatment-naive when blood was sampled. This clonotype was detected only a few times. This CDR3 is 15 amino acids long. Trimming stripped 7 bases from V and 0 bases from J, with 12 bases between. In germline, CDR1 is SNHLY, CDR2 FYNNEI. Genomic DNA, the template, was used for profiling of the TCR beta VDJ and CDR3. TCRdb re-called the reads through MiXCR, storing one row per CDR3 protein. The sample includes 160,000 or so distinct CDR3 sequences, 45% to 50% of them seen just once. Sequencing was carried out using sorted CD4+, CD8+, or CD8+CD57+ T cells (not recorded which) from PBMCs. This receptor was identified in a human donor with aplastic anemia. V usage is TRBV2 and J usage is TRBJ2-2, with D unclear. CDR3 sequence reads: CASKEQASNTGELFF. In DNA form, the CDR3 reads TGTGCCAGCAAAGAGCAGGCTTCGAACACCGGGGAGCTGTTTTTT.